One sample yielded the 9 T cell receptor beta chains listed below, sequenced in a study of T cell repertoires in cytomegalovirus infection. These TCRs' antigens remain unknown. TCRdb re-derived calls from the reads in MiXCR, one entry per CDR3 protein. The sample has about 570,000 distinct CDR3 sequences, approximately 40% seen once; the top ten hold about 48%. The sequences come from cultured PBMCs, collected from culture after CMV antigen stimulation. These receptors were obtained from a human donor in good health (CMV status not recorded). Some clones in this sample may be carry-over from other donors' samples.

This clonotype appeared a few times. CDR3 sequence reads: CASSSGSNWETQYF. The CDR3 DNA reads as TGTGCCAGCAGTTCCGGATCCAACTGGGAGACCCAGTACTTC. The rearrangement links TRBV12-3 or TRBV12-4 to TRBJ2-5, with D unclear. The CDR3 loop spans 14 amino acids. Trimming removed 4 bases at V and 5 bases at J, with 14 bases between.

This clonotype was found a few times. CDR3 DNA sequence: TGTGCCAGCCGTTCCGGGACAGGGCACTACGAGCAGTACTTC. Protein product: CASRSGTGHYEQYF. The gene calls are TRBV6-1 and TRBJ2-7; the match to TRBD1 covers 9 bases. Per germline, CDR1 MNHNS and CDR2 SASEGT. Trimming at V came to 8 bases and at J to 3 bases, leaving 8 bases not matched to a gene. The CDR3 runs to 14 residues.

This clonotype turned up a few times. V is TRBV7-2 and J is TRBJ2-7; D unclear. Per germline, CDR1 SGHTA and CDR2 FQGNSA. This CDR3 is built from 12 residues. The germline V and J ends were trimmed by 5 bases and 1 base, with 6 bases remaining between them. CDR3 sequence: CASSHTSYEQYF. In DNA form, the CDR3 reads TGTGCCAGCAGCCATACTTCCTACGAGCAGTACTTC.

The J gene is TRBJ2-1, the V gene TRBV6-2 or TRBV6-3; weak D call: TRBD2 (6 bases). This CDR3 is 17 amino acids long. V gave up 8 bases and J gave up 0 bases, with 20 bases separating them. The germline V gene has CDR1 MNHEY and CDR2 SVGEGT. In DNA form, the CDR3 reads TGTGCCAGCCGAAATACGGGAGCGGTAAGCTCCTACAATGAGCAGTTCTTC. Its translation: CASRNTGAVSSYNEQFF.

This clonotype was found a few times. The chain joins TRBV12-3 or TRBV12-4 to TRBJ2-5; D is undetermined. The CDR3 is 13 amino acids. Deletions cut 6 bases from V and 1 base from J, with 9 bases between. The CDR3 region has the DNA TGTGCCAGCAGGGCAACCGTCCAAGAGACCCAGTACTTC. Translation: CASRATVQETQYF.

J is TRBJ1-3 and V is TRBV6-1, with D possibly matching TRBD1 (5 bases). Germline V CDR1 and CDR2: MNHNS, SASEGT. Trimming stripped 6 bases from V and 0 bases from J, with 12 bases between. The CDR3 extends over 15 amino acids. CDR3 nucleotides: TGTGCCAGCAGGTTCACAGGTAGCTCTGGAAACACCATATATTTT. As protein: CASRFTGSSGNTIYF.

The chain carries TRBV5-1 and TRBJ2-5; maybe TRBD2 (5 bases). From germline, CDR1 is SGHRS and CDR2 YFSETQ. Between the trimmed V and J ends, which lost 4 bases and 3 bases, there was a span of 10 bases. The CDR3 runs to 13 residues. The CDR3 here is CASSPYGEETQYF. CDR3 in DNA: TGCGCCAGCAGCCCCTACGGGGAAGAGACCCAGTACTTC.

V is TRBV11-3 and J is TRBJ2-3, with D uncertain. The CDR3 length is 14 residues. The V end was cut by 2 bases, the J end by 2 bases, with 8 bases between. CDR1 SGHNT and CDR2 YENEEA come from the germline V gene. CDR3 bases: TGTGCCAGCAGCTTACGATGGGACACAGATACGCAGTATTTT. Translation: CASSLRWDTDTQYF. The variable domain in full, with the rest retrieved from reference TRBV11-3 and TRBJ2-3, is EAGVVQSPRYKIIEKKQPVAFWCNPISGHNTLYWYLQNLGQGPELLIRYENEEAVDDSQLPKDRFSAERLKGVDSTLKIQPAELGDSAVYLCASSLRWDTDTQYFGPGTRLTVL.

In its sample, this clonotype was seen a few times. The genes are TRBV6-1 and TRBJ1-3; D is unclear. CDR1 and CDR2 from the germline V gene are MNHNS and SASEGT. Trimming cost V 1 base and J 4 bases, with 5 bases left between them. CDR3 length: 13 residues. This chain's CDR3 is CASSEVTGNTIYF. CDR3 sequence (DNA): TGTGCCAGCAGTGAAGTGACAGGAAACACCATATATTTT.